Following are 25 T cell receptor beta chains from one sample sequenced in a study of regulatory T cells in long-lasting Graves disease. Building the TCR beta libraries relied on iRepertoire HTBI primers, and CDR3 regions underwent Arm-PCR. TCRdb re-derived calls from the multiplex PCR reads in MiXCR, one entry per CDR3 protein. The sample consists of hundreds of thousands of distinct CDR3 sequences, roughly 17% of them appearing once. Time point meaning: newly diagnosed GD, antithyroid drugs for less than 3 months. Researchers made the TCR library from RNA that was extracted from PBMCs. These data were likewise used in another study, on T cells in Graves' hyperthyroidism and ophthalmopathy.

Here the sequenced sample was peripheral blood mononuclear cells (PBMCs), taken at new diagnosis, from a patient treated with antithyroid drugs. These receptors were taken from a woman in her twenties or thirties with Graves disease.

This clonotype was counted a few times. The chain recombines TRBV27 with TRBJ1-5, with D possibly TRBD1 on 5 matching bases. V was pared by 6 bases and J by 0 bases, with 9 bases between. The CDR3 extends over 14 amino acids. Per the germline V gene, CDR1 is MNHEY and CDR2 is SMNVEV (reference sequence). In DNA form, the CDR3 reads TGTGCCAGCAGCGGGGCCAATAGCAATCAGCCCCAGCATTTT. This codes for CASSGANSNQPQHF.

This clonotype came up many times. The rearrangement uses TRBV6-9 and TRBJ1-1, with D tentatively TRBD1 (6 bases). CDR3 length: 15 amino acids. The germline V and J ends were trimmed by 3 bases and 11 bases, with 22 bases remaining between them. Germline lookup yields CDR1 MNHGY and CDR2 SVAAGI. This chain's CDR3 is CASSYDQVDSRVAFF. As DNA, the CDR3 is TGTGCCAGCAGTTACGACCAGGTGGACAGCCGGGTCGCTTTCTTT.

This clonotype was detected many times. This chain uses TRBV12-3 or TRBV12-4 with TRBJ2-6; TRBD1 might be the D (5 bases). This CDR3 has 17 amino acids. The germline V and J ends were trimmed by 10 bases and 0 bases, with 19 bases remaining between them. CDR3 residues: CAIDQGFGSSGANVLTF. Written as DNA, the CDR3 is TGTGCCATCGATCAGGGTTTTGGCTCCTCTGGGGCCAACGTCCTGACTTTC.

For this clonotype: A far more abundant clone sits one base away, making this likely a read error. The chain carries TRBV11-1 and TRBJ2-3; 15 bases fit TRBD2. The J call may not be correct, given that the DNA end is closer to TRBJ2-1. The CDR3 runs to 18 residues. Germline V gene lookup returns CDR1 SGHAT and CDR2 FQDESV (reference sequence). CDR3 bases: TGTGCCAGCAGCTCAGGACTAGCGGGAGGGCCGACCTACAATGGGCAGTTCTTC. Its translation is CASSSGLAGGPTYNGQFF.

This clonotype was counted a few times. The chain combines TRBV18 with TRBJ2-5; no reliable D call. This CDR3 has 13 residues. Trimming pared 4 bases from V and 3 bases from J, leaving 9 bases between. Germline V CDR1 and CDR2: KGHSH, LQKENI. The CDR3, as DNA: TGTGCCAGCTCACGGTCTCTCGAAGAGACCCAGTACTTC. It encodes CASSRSLEETQYF. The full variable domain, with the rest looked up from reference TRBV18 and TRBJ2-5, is NAGVMQNPRHLVRRRGQEARLRCSPMKGHSHVYWYRQLPEEGLKFMVYLQKENIIDESGMPKERFSAEFPKEGPSILRIQQVVRGDSAAYFCASSRSLEETQYFGPGTRLLVL.

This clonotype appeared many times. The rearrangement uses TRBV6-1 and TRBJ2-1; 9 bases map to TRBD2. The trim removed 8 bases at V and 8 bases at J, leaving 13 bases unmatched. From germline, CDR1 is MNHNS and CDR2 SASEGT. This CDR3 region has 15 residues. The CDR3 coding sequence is TGTGCCAGCGGAGCTATAGCGGGAGTAGTCGATGAGCAGTTCTTC. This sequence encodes CASGAIAGVVDEQFF.

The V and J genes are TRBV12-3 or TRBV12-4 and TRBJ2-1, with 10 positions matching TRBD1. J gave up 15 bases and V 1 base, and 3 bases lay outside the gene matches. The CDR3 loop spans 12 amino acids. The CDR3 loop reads CASSLGGQGTFF. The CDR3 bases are TGTGCCAGCAGTTTAGGGGGACAGGGGACGTTCTTC.

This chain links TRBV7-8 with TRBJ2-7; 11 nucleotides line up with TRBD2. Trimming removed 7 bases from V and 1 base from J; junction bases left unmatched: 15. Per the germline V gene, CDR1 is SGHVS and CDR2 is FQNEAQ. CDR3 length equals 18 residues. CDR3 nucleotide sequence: TGTGCCAGCAACCCATTGGATAGCGGGAGGGCCCGGTCCTACGAGCAGTACTTC. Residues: CASNPLDSGRARSYEQYF.

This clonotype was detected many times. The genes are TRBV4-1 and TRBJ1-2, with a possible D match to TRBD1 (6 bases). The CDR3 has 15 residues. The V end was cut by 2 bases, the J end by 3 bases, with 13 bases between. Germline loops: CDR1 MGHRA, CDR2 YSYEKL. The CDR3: CASSQNRVGDYGYTF. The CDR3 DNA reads TGCGCCAGCAGCCAAAACAGGGTGGGGGACTATGGCTACACCTTC.

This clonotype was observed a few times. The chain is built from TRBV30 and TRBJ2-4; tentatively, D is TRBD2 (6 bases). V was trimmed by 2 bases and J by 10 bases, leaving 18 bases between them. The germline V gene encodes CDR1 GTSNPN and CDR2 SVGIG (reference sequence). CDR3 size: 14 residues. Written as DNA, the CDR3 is TGTGCCTGGAGTCCGATCCGGGACTTAGCGATTCAGTACTTC. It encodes CAWSPIRDLAIQYF. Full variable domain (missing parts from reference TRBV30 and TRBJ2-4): SQTIHQWPATLVQPVGSPLSLECTVEGTSNPNLYWYRQAAGRGLQLLFYSVGIGQISSEVPQNLSASRPQDRQFILSSKKLLLSDSGFYLCAWSPIRDLAIQYFGAGTRLSVL.

CDR3 in amino acids: CASKGQGAYEQYF. In nucleotides, the CDR3 is TGCGCCAGCAAGGGACAGGGGGCATACGAGCAGTACTTC. V is TRBV10-2 and J is TRBJ2-7, with 12 nucleotides matching TRBD1. The V gene end was trimmed by 7 bases and the J gene end by 4 bases; junction bases not matched to a gene: 2. Germline loops: CDR1 WSHSY, CDR2 SAAADI. This CDR3 comprises 13 residues.

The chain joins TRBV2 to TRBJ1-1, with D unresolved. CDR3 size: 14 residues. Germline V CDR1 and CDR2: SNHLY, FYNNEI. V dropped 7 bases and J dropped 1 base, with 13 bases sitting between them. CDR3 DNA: TGTGCCAGCATCTCAATGGACTGGAACACTGAAGCTTTCTTT. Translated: CASISMDWNTEAFF.

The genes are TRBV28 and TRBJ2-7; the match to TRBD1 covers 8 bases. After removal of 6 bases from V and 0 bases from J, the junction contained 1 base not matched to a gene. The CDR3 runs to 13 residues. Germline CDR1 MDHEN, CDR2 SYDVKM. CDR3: CASRQGASYEQYF. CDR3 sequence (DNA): TGTGCCAGCAGGCAGGGGGCCTCCTACGAGCAGTACTTC. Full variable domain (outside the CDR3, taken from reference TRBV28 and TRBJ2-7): DVKVTQSSRYLVKRTGEKVFLECVQDMDHENMFWYRQDPGLGLRLIYFSYDVKMKEKGDIPEGYSVSREKKERFSLILESASTNQTSMYLCASRQGASYEQYFGPGTRLTVT.

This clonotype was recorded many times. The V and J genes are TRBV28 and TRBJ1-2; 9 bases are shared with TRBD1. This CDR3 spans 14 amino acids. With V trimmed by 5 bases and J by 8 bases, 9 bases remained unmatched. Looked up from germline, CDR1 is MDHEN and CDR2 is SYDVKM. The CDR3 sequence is CASSNLGTGIGYTF. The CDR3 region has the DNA TGTGCCAGCAGTAATCTTGGGACAGGGATCGGCTACACCTTC.

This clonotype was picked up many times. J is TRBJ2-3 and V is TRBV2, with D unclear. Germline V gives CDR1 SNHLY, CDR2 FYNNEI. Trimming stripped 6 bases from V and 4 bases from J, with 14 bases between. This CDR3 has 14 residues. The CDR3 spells CASRRPKLSDTQYF. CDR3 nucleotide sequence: TGTGCCAGCAGACGGCCCAAGTTGTCAGATACGCAGTATTTT.

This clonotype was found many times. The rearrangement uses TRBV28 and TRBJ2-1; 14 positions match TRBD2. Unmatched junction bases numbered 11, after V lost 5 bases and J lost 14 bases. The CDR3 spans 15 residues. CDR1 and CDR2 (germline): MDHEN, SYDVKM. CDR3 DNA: TGTGCCAGCAGTCCTACTTCCGGGACTAGCGGGAGAAAGTTCTTC. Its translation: CASSPTSGTSGRKFF.

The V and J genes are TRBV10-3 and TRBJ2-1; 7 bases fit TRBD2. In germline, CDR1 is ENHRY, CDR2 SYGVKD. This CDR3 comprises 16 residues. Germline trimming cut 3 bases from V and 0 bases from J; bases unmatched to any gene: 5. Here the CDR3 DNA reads TGTGCCATCAGTGAAAGGGGCGGGAGCTCCTACAATGAGCAGTTCTTC. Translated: CAISERGGSSYNEQFF.

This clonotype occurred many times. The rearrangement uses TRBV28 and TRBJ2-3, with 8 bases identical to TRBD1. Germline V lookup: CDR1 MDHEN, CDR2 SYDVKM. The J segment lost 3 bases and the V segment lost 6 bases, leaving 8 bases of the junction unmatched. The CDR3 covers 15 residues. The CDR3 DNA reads TGTGCCAGCAGCCCTGGACAGGGTCGTACAGATACGCAGTATTTT. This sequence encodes CASSPGQGRTDTQYF. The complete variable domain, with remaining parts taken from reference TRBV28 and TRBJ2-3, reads DVKVTQSSRYLVKRTGEKVFLECVQDMDHENMFWYRQDPGLGLRLIYFSYDVKMKEKGDIPEGYSVSREKKERFSLILESASTNQTSMYLCASSPGQGRTDTQYFGPGTRLTVL.

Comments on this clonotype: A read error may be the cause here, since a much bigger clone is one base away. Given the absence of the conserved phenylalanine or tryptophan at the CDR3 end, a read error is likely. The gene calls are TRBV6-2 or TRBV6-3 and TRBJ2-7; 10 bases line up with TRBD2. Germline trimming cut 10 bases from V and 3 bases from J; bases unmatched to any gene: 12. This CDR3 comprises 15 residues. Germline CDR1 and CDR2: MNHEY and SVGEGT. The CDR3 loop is CANTLAASGSYEQYS. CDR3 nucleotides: TGTGCCAACACCTTGGCGGCTAGCGGGAGCTACGAGCAGTACTCC.

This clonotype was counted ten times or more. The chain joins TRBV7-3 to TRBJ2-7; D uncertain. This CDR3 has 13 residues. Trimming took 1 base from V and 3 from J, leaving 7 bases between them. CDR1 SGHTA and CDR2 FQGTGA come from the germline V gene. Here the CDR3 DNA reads TGTGCCAGCAGCTTAATGTCGAACTACGAGCAGTACTTC. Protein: CASSLMSNYEQYF.

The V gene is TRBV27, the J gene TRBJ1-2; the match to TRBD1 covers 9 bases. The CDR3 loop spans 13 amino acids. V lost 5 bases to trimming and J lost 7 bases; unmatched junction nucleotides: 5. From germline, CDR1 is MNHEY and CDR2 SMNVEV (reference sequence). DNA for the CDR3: TGTGCCAGCAGTCCCACAGGGGGCAGTGGCTACACCTTC. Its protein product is CASSPTGGSGYTF.

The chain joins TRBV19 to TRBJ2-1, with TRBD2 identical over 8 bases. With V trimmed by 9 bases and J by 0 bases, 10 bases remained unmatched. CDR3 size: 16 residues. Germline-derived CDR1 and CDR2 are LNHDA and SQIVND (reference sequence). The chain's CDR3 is CASKLGLAGSYNEQFF. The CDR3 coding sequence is TGTGCCAGCAAACTGGGGCTAGCGGGCTCCTACAATGAGCAGTTCTTC. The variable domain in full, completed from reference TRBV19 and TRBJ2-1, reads DGGITQSPKYLFRKEGQNVTLSCEQNLNHDAMYWYRQDPGQGLRLIYYSQIVNDFQKGDIAEGYSVSREKKESFPLTVTSAQKNPTAFYLCASKLGLAGSYNEQFFGPGTRLTVL.

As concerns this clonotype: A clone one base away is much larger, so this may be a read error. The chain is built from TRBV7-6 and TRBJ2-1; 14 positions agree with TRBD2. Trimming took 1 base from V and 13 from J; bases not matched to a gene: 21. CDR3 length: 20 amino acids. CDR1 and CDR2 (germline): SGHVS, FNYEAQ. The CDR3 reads CASSLVGTSGRTLAPGDQFF. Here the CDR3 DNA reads TGTGCCAGCAGCTTAGTAGGGACTAGCGGGAGAACCCTGGCCCCGGGTGACCAGTTCTTC.

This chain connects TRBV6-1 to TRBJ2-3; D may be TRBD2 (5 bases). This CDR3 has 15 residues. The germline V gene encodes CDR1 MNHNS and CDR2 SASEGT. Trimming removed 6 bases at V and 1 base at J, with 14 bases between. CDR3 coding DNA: TGTGCCAGCAGGCGGGCGTTCGGTGGCACAGATACGCAGTATTTT. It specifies CASRRAFGGTDTQYF.

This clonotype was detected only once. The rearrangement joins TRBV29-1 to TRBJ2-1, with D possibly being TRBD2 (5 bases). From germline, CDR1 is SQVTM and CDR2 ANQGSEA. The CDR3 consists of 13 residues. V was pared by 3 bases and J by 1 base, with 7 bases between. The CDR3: CSVEDFSYNEQFF. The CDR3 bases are TGCAGCGTTGAGGACTTTTCCTACAATGAGCAGTTCTTC.